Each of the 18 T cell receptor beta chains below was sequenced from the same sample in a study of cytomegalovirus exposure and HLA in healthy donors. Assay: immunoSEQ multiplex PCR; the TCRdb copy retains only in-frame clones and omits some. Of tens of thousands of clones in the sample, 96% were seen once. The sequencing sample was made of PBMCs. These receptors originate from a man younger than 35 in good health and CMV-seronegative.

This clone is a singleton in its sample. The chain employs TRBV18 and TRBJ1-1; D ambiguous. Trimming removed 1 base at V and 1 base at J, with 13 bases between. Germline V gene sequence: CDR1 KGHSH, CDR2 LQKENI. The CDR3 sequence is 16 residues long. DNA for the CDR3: TGTGCCAGCTCACCACGGTATGGTGAGAGGAACACTGAAGCTTTCTTT. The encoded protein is CASSPRYGERNTEAFF. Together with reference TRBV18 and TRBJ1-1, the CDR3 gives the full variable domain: NAGVMQNPRHLVRRRGQEARLRCSPMKGHSHVYWYRQLPEEGLKFMVYLQKENIIDESGMPKERFSAEFPKEGPSILRIQQVVRGDSAAYFCASSPRYGERNTEAFFGQGTRLTVV.

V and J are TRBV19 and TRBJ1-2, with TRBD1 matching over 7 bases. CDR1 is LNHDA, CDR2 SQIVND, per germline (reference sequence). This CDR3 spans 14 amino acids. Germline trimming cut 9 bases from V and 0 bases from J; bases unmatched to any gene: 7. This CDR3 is CASQYRGANYGYTF. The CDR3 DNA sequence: TGTGCCAGCCAGTACAGGGGAGCTAACTATGGCTACACCTTC.

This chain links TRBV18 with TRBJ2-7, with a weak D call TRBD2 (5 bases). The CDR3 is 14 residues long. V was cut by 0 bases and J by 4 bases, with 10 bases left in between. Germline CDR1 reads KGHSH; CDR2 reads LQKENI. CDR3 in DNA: TGTGCCAGCTCACCACCAGGGAGATGGTACGAGCAGTACTTC. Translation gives CASSPPGRWYEQYF.

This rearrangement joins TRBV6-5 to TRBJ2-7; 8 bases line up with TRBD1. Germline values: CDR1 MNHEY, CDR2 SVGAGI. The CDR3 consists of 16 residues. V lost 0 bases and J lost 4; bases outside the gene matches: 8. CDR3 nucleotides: TGTGCCAGCAGTTACTCGAGGCAGGGGGCCCCATACGAGCAGTACTTC. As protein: CASSYSRQGAPYEQYF.

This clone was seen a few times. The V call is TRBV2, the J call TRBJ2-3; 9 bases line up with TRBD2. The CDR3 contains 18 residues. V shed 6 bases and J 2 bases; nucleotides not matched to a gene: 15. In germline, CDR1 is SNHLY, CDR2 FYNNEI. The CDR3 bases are TGTGCCAGCAGAGAGAAACGGGTGACTAGCGGAACCACAGATACGCAGTATTTT. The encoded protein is CASREKRVTSGTTDTQYF.

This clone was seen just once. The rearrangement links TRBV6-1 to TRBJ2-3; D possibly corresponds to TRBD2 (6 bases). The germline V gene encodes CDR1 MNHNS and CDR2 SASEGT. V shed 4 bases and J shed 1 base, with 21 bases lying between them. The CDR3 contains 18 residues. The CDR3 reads CASSATRLATFGTDTQYF. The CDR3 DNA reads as TGTGCCAGCAGTGCAACCCGGCTAGCGACGTTTGGCACAGATACGCAGTATTTT.

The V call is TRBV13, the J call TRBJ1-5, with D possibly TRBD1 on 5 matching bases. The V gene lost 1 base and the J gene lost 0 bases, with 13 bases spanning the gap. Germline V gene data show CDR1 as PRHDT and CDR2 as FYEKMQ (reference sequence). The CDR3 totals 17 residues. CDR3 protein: CASSLVWTTYSNQPQHF. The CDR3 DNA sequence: TGTGCCAGCAGCTTAGTCTGGACAACTTATAGCAATCAGCCCCAGCATTTT.

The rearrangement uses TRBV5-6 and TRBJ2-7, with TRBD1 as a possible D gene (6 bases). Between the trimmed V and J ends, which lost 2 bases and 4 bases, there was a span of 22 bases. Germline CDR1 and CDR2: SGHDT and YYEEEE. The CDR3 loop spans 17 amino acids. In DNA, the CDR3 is TGTGCCAGCAGCTTAGAGGGGGAGTTAGGTACAACTTACGAGCAGTACTTC. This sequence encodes CASSLEGELGTTYEQYF.

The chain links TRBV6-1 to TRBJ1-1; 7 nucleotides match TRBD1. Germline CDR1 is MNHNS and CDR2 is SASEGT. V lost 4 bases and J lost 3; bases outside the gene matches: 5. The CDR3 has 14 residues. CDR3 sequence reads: CASSGQGRYTEAFF. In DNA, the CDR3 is TGTGCCAGCAGTGGACAGGGTAGGTACACTGAAGCTTTCTTT.

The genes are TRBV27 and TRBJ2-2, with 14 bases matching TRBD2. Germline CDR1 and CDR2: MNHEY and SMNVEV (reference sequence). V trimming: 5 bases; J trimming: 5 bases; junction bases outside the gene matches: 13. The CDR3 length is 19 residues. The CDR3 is CASSPIGRLAGGGTGELFF. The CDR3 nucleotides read TGTGCCAGCAGTCCCATTGGCCGACTAGCGGGAGGGGGTACCGGGGAGCTGTTTTTT.

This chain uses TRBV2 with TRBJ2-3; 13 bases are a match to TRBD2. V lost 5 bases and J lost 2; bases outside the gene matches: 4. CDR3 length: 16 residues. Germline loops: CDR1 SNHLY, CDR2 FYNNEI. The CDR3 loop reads CASSPTSGRATDTQYF. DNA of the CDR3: TGTGCCAGCAGTCCCACTAGCGGGAGGGCCACAGATACGCAGTATTTT.

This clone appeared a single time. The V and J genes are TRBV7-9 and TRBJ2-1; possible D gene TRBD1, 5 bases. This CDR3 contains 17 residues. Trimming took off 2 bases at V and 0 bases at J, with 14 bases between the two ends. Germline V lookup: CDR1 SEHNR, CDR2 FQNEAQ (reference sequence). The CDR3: CASSLPQGSPSYNEQFF. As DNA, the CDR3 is TGTGCCAGCAGCTTACCCCAGGGATCCCCCTCCTACAATGAGCAGTTCTTC.

CDR3 nucleotides: TGTGCCAGCTCACCACCGTGGGGGGATAGCAATCAGCCCCAGCATTTT. Translation gives CASSPPWGDSNQPQHF. The chain combines TRBV18 with TRBJ1-5; a possible D gene is TRBD1 (5 bases). The CDR3 runs 16 residues. Trimming shortened V by 0 bases and J by 0 bases, and 9 bases separated the two germline ends. The germline V gene encodes CDR1 KGHSH and CDR2 LQKENI.

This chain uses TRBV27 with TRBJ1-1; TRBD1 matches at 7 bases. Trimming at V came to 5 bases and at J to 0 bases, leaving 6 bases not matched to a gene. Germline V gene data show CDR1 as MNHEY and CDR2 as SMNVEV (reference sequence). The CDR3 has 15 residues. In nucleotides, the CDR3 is TGTGCCAGCAGTCACCCAGGGGGATTGAACACTGAAGCTTTCTTT. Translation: CASSHPGGLNTEAFF.

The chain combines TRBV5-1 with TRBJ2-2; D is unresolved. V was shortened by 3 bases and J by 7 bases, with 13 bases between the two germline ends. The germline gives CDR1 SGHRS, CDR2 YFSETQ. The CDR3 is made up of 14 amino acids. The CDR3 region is CASSSFQVGGELFF. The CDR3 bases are TGCGCCAGCAGCTCCTTTCAGGTTGGCGGGGAGCTGTTTTTT.

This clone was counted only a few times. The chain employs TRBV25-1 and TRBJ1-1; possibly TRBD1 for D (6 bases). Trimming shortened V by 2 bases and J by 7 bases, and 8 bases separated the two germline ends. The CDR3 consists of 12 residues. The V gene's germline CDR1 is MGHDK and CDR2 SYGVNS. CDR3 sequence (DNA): TGTGCCAGCAGTGAAGGGGGCAGTGAAGCTTTCTTT. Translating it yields CASSEGGSEAFF.

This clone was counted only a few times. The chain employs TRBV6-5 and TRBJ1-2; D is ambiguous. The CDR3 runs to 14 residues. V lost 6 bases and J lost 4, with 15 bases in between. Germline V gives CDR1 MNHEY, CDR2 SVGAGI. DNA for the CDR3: TGTGCCAGCAGCCTCGGCGGCGGGAGCTATGGCTACACCTTC. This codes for CASSLGGGSYGYTF.

The CDR3 coding sequence is TGTGCCAGTACTGGAGCGTACGAGCAGTACTTC. This gives the protein CASTGAYEQYF. The rearrangement joins TRBV25-1 to TRBJ2-7; no clear D. Germline CDR1 reads MGHDK; CDR2 reads SYGVNS. The CDR3 spans 11 residues. Trimming removed 9 bases from V and 4 bases from J, with 10 bases in between.